A selection of T cell receptor beta chains follows, all from one sample in a study of response to subunit inactivated influenza vaccine. TCRdb called the RT-PCR reads again in MiXCR, with one record for every CDR3 protein. The table lists around 190,000 distinct CDR3 sequences, approximately 8.7% of them singletons. The input for sequencing was non-naive T cells sorted from PBMCs, taken on the day of vaccination. All receptors come from a man aged 45-65 years who received an inactivated influenza vaccine. The CDR3 runs from the conserved cysteine through the conserved F or W. The order of the fields is D gene, V gene, clone size, J gene, CDR3 protein, CDR3 DNA. A D gene is named only where the DNA matches it firmly. Clone size is given for some rows only: seen once, a few or many times, or a class if the clone is expanded.

TRBD2	TRBV2	NA	TRBJ2-3	CASRSGTGGPADTQYF	TGTGCCAGCAGGTCTGGTACGGGGGGGCCGGCAGATACGCAGTATTTT
TRBD2	TRBV4-3	few	TRBJ2-5	CASSRGLADLQETQYF	TGCGCCAGCAGCCGGGGACTAGCGGACCTCCAAGAGACCCAGTACTTC
NA	TRBV20-1	NA	TRBJ2-3	CSATFGSGTDTQYF	TGCAGTGCTACCTTTGGTAGCGGCACAGATACGCAGTATTTT
NA	TRBV12-3/TRBV12-4	few	TRBJ1-1	CASSLGGRVAEAFF	TGTGCCAGCAGTTTAGGGGGGAGGGTTGCTGAAGCTTTCTTT
NA	TRBV13	NA	TRBJ2-4	CASTEGRLAKNIQYF	TGTGCCAGCACCGAAGGACGGCTAGCCAAAAACATTCAGTACTTC
TRBD2	TRBV20-1	NA	TRBJ2-3	CSVSTSGNADTQYF	TGCAGTGTCAGTACTAGCGGGAACGCAGATACGCAGTATTTT
NA	TRBV3-1	many	TRBJ2-5	CASSQRTAQETQYF	TGTGCCAGCAGCCAAAGGACCGCGCAAGAGACCCAGTACTTC
NA	TRBV20-1	few	TRBJ2-1	CSASGPTYNEQFF	TGCAGTGCTAGTGGGCCGACCTACAATGAGCAGTTCTTC
TRBD2	TRBV7-3	NA	TRBJ2-3	CASSPAPGTTTDTQYF	TGTGCCAGCAGCCCCGCCCCGGGGACTACCACAGATACGCAGTATTTT
NA	TRBV6-2/TRBV6-3	few	TRBJ1-5	CASSLGGTQPQHF	TGTGCCAGCAGCCTAGGGGGGACCCAGCCCCAGCATTTT
TRBD2	TRBV24-1	few	TRBJ2-5	CATSDQLAPSRETQYF	TGTGCCACCAGTGACCAACTAGCGCCCTCGCGGGAGACCCAGTACTTC
NA	TRBV29-1	many	TRBJ1-2	CSVYDPSANNYGYTF	TGCAGCGTTTATGACCCTTCCGCCAACAACTATGGCTACACCTTC
NA	TRBV28	NA	TRBJ2-3	CASSPLTTTDTQYF	TGTGCCAGCAGTCCCTTAACGACGACAGATACGCAGTATTTT
NA	TRBV5-1	many	TRBJ2-5	CASSSTSGVQETQYF	TGCGCCAGCAGCTCGACCTCAGGGGTTCAAGAGACCCAGTACTTC
TRBD1	TRBV3-1	few	TRBJ2-5	CASSQTGTGWSQETQYF	TGTGCCAGCAGCCAAACCGGGACAGGGTGGAGTCAAGAGACCCAGTACTTC
NA	TRBV10-3	few	TRBJ1-1	CASKAGPGRTEAFF	TGTGCCTCGAAGGCGGGCCCTGGGAGGACTGAAGCTTTCTTT
TRBD1	TRBV5-8	many	TRBJ1-2	CASRLTGGYGYTF	TGTGCCAGCAGGTTAACAGGGGGCTATGGCTACACCTTC
NA	TRBV7-2	many	TRBJ2-4	CASSLGDSKNIQYF	TGTGCCAGCAGCTTAGGCGACAGCAAAAACATTCAGTACTTC
TRBD2	TRBV7-7	NA	TRBJ2-7	CASSPSGTSYEQYF	TGTGCCAGCAGCCCTAGCGGGACCTCCTACGAGCAGTACTTC
NA	TRBV24-1	NA	TRBJ2-7	CATRSRGGEQYF	TGTGCCACCAGGTCGCGAGGGGGGGAGCAGTACTTC
NA	TRBV28	many	TRBJ2-5	CASSLNGRLETQYF	TGTGCCAGCAGTTTAAATGGGCGATTAGAGACCCAGTACTTC
NA	TRBV29-1	many	TRBJ2-7	CSVWTDSGKQYF	TGCAGCGTTTGGACGGATTCGGGAAAGCAGTACTTC
NA	TRBV29-1	many	TRBJ1-1	CSVSAFRDRRPEAFF	TGCAGCGTTTCCGCCTTCCGGGACCGTCGACCTGAAGCTTTCTTT
TRBD2	TRBV5-1	NA	TRBJ2-7	CASSLGLSGGGRFSVDEQYF	TGCGCCAGCAGCTTAGGTCTCAGCGGGGGGGGCAGGTTTTCGGTCGACGAGCAGTACTTC
TRBD1	TRBV28	NA	TRBJ2-1	CASSVLSDRGTYNEQFF	TGTGCCAGCAGTGTACTATCGGACAGGGGGACCTACAATGAGCAGTTCTTC
NA	TRBV18	few	TRBJ1-3	CASSPTGTSGNTIYF	TGTGCCAGCTCACCTACAGGGACATCTGGAAACACCATATATTTT
TRBD1	TRBV19	few	TRBJ1-1	CASRTGTGSNTEAFF	TGTGCCAGTAGGACCGGGACAGGGTCGAACACTGAAGCTTTCTTT
NA	TRBV6-5	many	TRBJ1-3	CASSYSPVGGAGGNTIYF	TGTGCCAGCAGTTACTCTCCGGTCGGGGGGGCTGGTGGAAACACCATATATTTT
NA	TRBV5-1	few	TRBJ2-3	CASSETATSTDTQYF	TGCGCCAGCAGTGAGACGGCCACTAGCACAGATACGCAGTATTTT
NA	TRBV30	few	TRBJ2-7	CAWNRTPLEGEQYF	TGTGCCTGGAACCGGACCCCCTTAGAGGGCGAGCAGTACTTC
NA	TRBV20-1	few	TRBJ2-7	CSYGVGYYEQYF	TGCAGCTACGGGGTGGGCTACTACGAGCAGTACTTC